This TCR beta chain was sequenced for a study of a mutant IDH1 vaccine in newly diagnosed glioma. This clone was seen a handful of times. The method was immunoSEQ multiplex PCR; TCRdb's version includes in-frame clones alone and lacks a portion of them. Among about 34,000 clones listed, about three quarters were seen once. The germline gives CDR1 SGHTA, CDR2 FQGNSA. V was pared by 1 base and J by 4 bases, with 16 bases between. This CDR3 is 16 amino acids long. Time point given: baseline, week 1 (first vaccination visit). Treatment noted: pre-vaccination baseline after standard-of-care therapy. The sequencing used peripheral blood mononuclear cells (PBMCs), collected from a glioma patient treated with radiotherapy, temozolomide or both. This sequence was found in a man aged 45-65 years with glioma. Some clones in this sample may be carry-over from other donors' samples. V gene TRBV7-2 combines with J gene TRBJ2-5; D perhaps matches TRBD2 (7 bases). CDR3 protein: CASSLGIGGRTETQYF. Here the CDR3 DNA reads TGTGCCAGCAGCTTAGGTATCGGGGGGCGCACAGAGACCCAGTACTTC. Full variable domain (remainder filled in from reference TRBV7-2 and TRBJ2-5): GAGVSQSPSNKVTEKGKDVELRCDPISGHTALYWYRQSLGQGLEFLIYFQGNSAPDKSGLPSDRFSAERTGGSVSTLTIQRTQQEDSAVYLCASSLGIGGRTETQYFGPGTRLLVL.